Included here is one TCR beta chain sequence, with context. The antigen is not known. Germline and junction disagree at one end, which may indicate a read error. Germline V CDR1 and CDR2: MNHNS, SASEGT. The CDR3 consists of 15 residues. Genomic DNA constituted the template upon which TCR beta VDJ and CDR3 profiling was performed. TCRdb re-derived calls from the reads in MiXCR, one entry per CDR3 protein. This sample has about 180,000 distinct CDR3 sequences; about 47% occur once, and the top ten carry around 3%. This entry comes from a study of CD8+CD57+ T cells in acquired aplastic anemia. General study findings and limits: With respect to CD8+ Simpson's diversity, patients and controls did not differ significantly.

The receptor's source is a human donor in good health. The rearrangement joins TRBV6-1 to TRBJ2-6; possible D gene TRBD2, 5 bases. The specimen sequenced was sorted CD4+, CD8+, or CD8+CD57+ T cells (not recorded which) from PBMCs. Here the CDR3 DNA reads TGTGCCAGCAATGAAGAGGGCTCTGGGGCCAACGTCCTGACTTTC. Translated: CASNEEGSGANVLTF.